The entry that follows covers one T cell receptor beta chain sequence. Its matching antigen is unknown. The sample comes from a study of cytomegalovirus exposure and HLA in healthy donors. The CDR3 is 14 amino acids. In germline, CDR1 is LGHNA, CDR2 YNFKEQ. V was trimmed by 3 bases and J by 9 bases, leaving 15 bases between them. Study findings and constraints: The authors assumed roughly uniform sequencing depth across donors for presence/absence analyses. Serostatus for CMV was the only available immune exposure information.

The PCR was carried out with 60 Vbeta primers and 13 Jbeta primers. This table comes from immunoSEQ multiplex PCR, and its TCRdb copy is limited to in-frame clones, with some not included. The sample contains under 200,000 clones, roughly 80% of which appear only once. The specimen was PBMCs. This clonotype was sampled from a man aged 25-45 years in good health and CMV-seronegative. The chain employs TRBV4-2 and TRBJ2-1; possible D gene TRBD2, 6 bases. The CDR3 is CASSHGREAGEQFF. For the CDR3, the DNA is TGTGCCAGCAGCCACGGCAGGGAGGCCGGTGAGCAGTTCTTC.